This entry features one TCR beta chain sequence. The sample originates from a study of blood T cell repertoires in COVID-19. Study-level information: Samples came from the United States, Italy and Spain, spanning acute and convalescent COVID-19. Sample material is recorded as cDNA or gDNA derived from T cells, B-cell-depleted T cells, or PBMCs.

Method: immunoSEQ multiplex PCR; TCRdb's copy keeps in-frame clones and lacks some. This sample has over 65,000 clones, with around 90% found just once. The ends were cut back, 4 bases at V and 1 base at J, with 15 bases in the middle. The CDR3 is 16 amino acids. Germline-derived CDR1 and CDR2 are SGHRS and YFSETQ. Sequencing was done on a sample of peripheral blood. V and J are TRBV5-1 and TRBJ2-1, with a tentative D call TRBD2 (7 bases). This TCR came from a woman of 80 years or more with acute or convalescent COVID-19. The CDR3 coding sequence is TGCGCCAGCAGCACTAGGGGGAGGGGATCCTACAATGAGCAGTTCTTC. As protein: CASSTRGRGSYNEQFF.